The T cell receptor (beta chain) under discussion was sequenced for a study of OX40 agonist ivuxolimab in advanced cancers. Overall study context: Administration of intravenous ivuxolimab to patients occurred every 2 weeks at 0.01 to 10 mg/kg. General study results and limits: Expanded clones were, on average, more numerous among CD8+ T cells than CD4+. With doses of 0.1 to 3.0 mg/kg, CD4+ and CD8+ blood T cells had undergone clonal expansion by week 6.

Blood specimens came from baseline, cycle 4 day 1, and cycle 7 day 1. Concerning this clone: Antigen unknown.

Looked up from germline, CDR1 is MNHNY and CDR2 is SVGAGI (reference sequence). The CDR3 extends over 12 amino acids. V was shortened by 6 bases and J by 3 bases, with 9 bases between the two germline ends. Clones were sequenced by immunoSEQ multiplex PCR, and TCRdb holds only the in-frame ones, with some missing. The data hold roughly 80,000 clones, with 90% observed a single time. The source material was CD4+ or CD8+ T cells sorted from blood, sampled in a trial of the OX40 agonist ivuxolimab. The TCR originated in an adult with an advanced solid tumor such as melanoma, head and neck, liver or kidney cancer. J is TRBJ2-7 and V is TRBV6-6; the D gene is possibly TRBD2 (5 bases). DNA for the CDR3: TGTGCCAGCAGCAAAGCGGTCTACGAGCAGTACTTC. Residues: CASSKAVYEQYF.